The source of this TCR beta chain is a study of cytomegalovirus exposure and HLA in healthy donors. Study information: In a previous analysis, some 120 million unique TCR beta sequences were found from 150 million to 200 million T cells. Notes on the study in general: With later analysis, a missense DCLRE1C variant became linked to TCR beta V- and J-gene trimming. Donors were assumed by presence/absence analyses to have roughly uniform sequencing depth. Most of the TCR beta V segments (in an earlier analysis) were productive either about 87% or about 30% of the time.

As to this clone: Antigen unknown.

The CDR3 length is 13 residues. CDR1 SGHTA and CDR2 FQGNSA come from the germline V gene. With 3 bases removed from V and 1 base from J, the gap between germline ends came to 7 bases. The PCR used 60 Vbeta and 13 Jbeta primers. TCRdb's copy holds only in-frame clones and misses some; the assay was immunoSEQ multiplex PCR. The sample includes around 200,000 clones, 79% seen only once; the top ten take about 4.4%. The chain joins TRBV7-2 to TRBJ2-7; weak D call: TRBD2 (6 bases). The origin of this receptor is a woman in her twenties or thirties in good health and CMV-seropositive. Specimen: PBMCs. The CDR3 coding sequence is TGTGCCAGCAGCTTCGGGGGTTCCTACGAGCAGTACTTC. Encoded protein: CASSFGGSYEQYF.